A selection of T cell receptor beta chains follows, all from one sample in a study of follicular helper T cells after annual influenza vaccination. The repertoire was sequenced with immunoSEQ multiplex PCR; TCRdb's copy has only in-frame clones and lacks some. In the table there are about 10,000 clones, roughly 80% of which are singletons. The source material was CXCR5+ CD38- circulating T follicular helper cells from blood, sampled 7 days after influenza vaccination. These TCRs come from an adult who received the influenza vaccine. Both conserved end residues are part of each CDR3. Fields, in order: clone size, V gene, J gene, D gene, CDR3 DNA, CDR3 protein. The D gene is left open where the match is weak. Clone size is given for some rows only: seen once, a few or many times, or a class if the clone is expanded.

>NA|TRBV18|TRBJ2-7|NA
TGTGCCAGCCCAAAGGGAAGGCCGGACGAGCAGTACTTC
CASPKGRPDEQYF
>NA|TRBV6-1|TRBJ2-7|NA
TGTGCCAGCAGTGAATGGACAACATCCTACGAGCAGTACTTC
CASSEWTTSYEQYF
>NA|TRBV7-2|TRBJ2-3|NA
TGTGCCAGCAGCCCCACCACCAATACGCAGTATTTT
CASSPTTNTQYF
>NA|TRBV7-3|TRBJ1-2|NA
TGTGCCAGCAGGGCCCCGGCAGGCCCAGGGGTGGGTGGCTACACCTTC
CASRAPAGPGVGGYTF
>NA|TRBV14|TRBJ2-1|NA
TGTGCCAGCAGCCCCCCCGGAATGACCTACAATGAGCAGTTCTTC
CASSPPGMTYNEQFF
>few|TRBV7-9|TRBJ1-4|TRBD1
TGTGCCAGCAGCTTGCTGGACAGGGGGGAACTGTTTTTT
CASSLLDRGELFF
>NA|TRBV11-2|TRBJ2-7|NA
TGTGCCAGCAGCTCCACTCCTAGCTACGAGCAGTACTTC
CASSSTPSYEQYF
>NA|TRBV19|TRBJ1-4|TRBD1
TGTGCCAGCAGAGGGGGCGTTGTAGAAAAACTGTTTTTT
CASRGGVVEKLFF
>NA|TRBV6-6|TRBJ1-3|NA
TGTGCCAGCAGTCACGTGGGTGACTCTGGAAACACCATATATTTT
CASSHVGDSGNTIYF
>NA|TRBV7-8|TRBJ2-7|NA
TGTGCCAGCAGCTCCTCACCTGTATCCTACGAGCAGTACTTC
CASSSSPVSYEQYF
>NA|TRBV5-1|TRBJ1-1|TRBD1
TGCGCCAGCAGCCTGGGGGACAGGGATATGAACACTGAAGCTTTCTTT
CASSLGDRDMNTEAFF
>NA|TRBV21-1|TRBJ1-6|NA
TGTGCCAGCACGCGAAAGGGAGGAAATTCACCCCTCCACTTT
CASTRKGGNSPLHF
>NA|TRBV7-2|TRBJ2-3|NA
TGTGCCAGCAGCTTAGGGGCGGAGAGCACAGATACGCAGTATTTT
CASSLGAESTDTQYF
>NA|TRBV7-9|TRBJ2-7|TRBD2
TGTGCCAGCAGCTTAGCGGGGGGGGACGAGCAGTACTTC
CASSLAGGDEQYF
>NA|TRBV30|TRBJ1-4|NA
TGTGCCCTGAGGTCAGGAACTAATGAAAAACTGTTTTTT
CALRSGTNEKLFF
>once|TRBV21-1|TRBJ1-4|NA
TGTGCCAGCATTAGGACTGAAAAACTGTTTTTT
CASIRTEKLFF
>NA|TRBV6-6|TRBJ1-2|TRBD1
TGTGCCAGCAGAAAGGGGGCCACAAACTATGGCTACACCTTC
CASRKGATNYGYTF
>NA|TRBV11-1|TRBJ1-2|NA
TGTGCCAGCAGCTTAGAAGGGGGACGGGACTATGGCTACACCTTC
CASSLEGGRDYGYTF
>NA|TRBV9|TRBJ1-2|NA
TGTGCCAGCAGCCCCGGACAGACTAAAAACTATGGCTACACCTTC
CASSPGQTKNYGYTF
>once|TRBV7-2|TRBJ2-5|NA
TGTGCCAGCAGCTTATCCACGGGGGGCGGAGAGACCCAGTACTTC
CASSLSTGGGETQYF
>NA|TRBV7-9|TRBJ1-2|TRBD1
TGTGCCAGCAGCTTAGCGACGTCGACAGGGGCTGGCTACACCTTC
CASSLATSTGAGYTF
>NA|TRBV4-1|TRBJ1-2|NA
TGCGCCAGCAGCCAAGCGGGGGCACGGGGCTACACCTTC
CASSQAGARGYTF
>NA|TRBV5-6|TRBJ2-5|TRBD2
TGTGCCAGCAGCTTGGTCCCGGGGGGAGAGGAGACCCAGTACTTC
CASSLVPGGEETQYF